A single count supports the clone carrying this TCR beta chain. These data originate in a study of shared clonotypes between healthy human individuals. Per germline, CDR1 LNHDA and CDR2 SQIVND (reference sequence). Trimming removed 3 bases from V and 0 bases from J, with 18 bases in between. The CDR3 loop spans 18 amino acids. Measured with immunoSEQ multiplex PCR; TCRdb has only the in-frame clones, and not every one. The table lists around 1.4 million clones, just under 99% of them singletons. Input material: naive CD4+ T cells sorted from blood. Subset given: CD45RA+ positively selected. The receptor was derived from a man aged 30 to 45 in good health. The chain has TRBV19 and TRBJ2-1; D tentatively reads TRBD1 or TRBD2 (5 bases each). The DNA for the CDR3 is TGTGCCAGTAGTATGAGTCCTTGGGACCGTAGCTCCTACAATGAGCAGTTCTTC. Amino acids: CASSMSPWDRSSYNEQFF.